These T cell receptor beta chains were read from a single sample in a study of CD8 T cells in ankylosing spondylitis. From the 5' RACE reads, TCRdb called clonotypes with MiXCR, one entry per CDR3 protein. The sample comprises about 130,000 distinct CDR3 sequences, approximately 10% of which are singletons, and 3% to 4% rests with the top ten. The sample consisted of blood, either unsorted or a sorted T cell fraction (not recorded which). The origin of the receptors is a male donor with ankylosing spondylitis or in good health (not recorded which). The CDR3 runs from the conserved cysteine through the conserved F or W. The D gene is left open where the match is weak. Only some rows state a clone size, as once, few, many or a class for expanded clones.

clone_size	j_call	v_call	d_call	cdr3_nt	cdr3_aa
many	TRBJ2-7	TRBV10-3	TRBD2	TGTGCCATCAGGGCCGGGACTAGCGGGAGTAACAACGAGCAGTACTTC	CAIRAGTSGSNNEQYF
NA	TRBJ2-2	TRBV6-2/TRBV6-3	NA	TGTGCCAGCAGTTACACACAACCGGCGGGGGAGCTGTTTTTT	CASSYTQPAGELFF
NA	TRBJ1-2	TRBV20-1	TRBD1	TGCAGTGCTAGAGAGACAGGGGCCGGATACTATGGCTACACCTTC	CSARETGAGYYGYTF
many	TRBJ1-4	TRBV12-3/TRBV12-4	NA	NA	CASILAGGFEKLFF
few	TRBJ2-5	TRBV12-3/TRBV12-4	NA	TGTGCCAGCAGTTTTATGGCCTATAACAGGTTCCAAGAGACCCAGTACTTC	CASSFMAYNRFQETQYF
many	TRBJ2-7	TRBV9	TRBD1	TGTGCCAGCAGCGCCCGGGACAGTACCTACGAGCAGTACTTC	CASSARDSTYEQYF
NA	TRBJ2-1	TRBV29-1	NA	TGCAGCGTTGAACAATCAGGGTACAATGAGCAGTTCTTC	CSVEQSGYNEQFF
many	TRBJ2-5	TRBV20-1	NA	TGCAGTGCTAGTAGGGTTACCGGAGAGACCCAGTACTTC	CSASRVTGETQYF
few	TRBJ2-7	TRBV29-1	TRBD1	TGCAGCGTCCGGACAGGGCCCTACGAGCAGTACTTC	CSVRTGPYEQYF
many	TRBJ2-2	TRBV6-5	NA	TGTGCCAGCAGTTACTCCCCCATGGGACACAACACCGGGGAGCTGTTTTTT	CASSYSPMGHNTGELFF
many	TRBJ2-6	TRBV20-1	TRBD1	TGCAGTGCTTACAGGGGTTCTGGGGCCAACGTCCTGACTTTC	CSAYRGSGANVLTF
NA	TRBJ1-3	TRBV4-3	NA	TGCGCCAGCAGCCAAGATTGGATTGGCGGAGTCTCTGGAAACACCATATATTTT	CASSQDWIGGVSGNTIYF
NA	TRBJ2-5	TRBV20-1	NA	TGCAGTGCTAGAGATGGCAGGGGGGAAGAGACCCAGTACTTC	CSARDGRGEETQYF
many	TRBJ2-1	TRBV5-1	TRBD2	TGCGCCAGCAGCTGGGGCGGACTAGCTAGAGATGAGCAGTTCTTC	CASSWGGLARDEQFF
many	TRBJ2-1	TRBV9	NA	TGTGCCAGCAGCGTGCTAGGGCGCGATGAGCAGTTCTTC	CASSVLGRDEQFF
many	TRBJ1-2	TRBV12-3/TRBV12-4	NA	TGTGCCAGCAGGCGGGACACGACCAACTATGGCTACACCTTC	CASRRDTTNYGYTF
many	TRBJ2-7	TRBV20-1	NA	TGCAGTGCTGCCTCCGGACACCCAACCTACGAGCAGTACTTC	CSAASGHPTYEQYF
NA	TRBJ1-3	TRBV7-9	NA	TGTGCCAGCAGCCCCCGCTTGGGGGTCGGAAACACCATATATTTT	CASSPRLGVGNTIYF
few	TRBJ1-5	TRBV5-8	NA	TGTGCCAGCAGCCCTCGACAGGTAACCAATCAGCCCCAGCATTTT	CASSPRQVTNQPQHF
NA	TRBJ2-1	TRBV5-1	TRBD2	TGCGCCAGCAGCTTGTTCGTTAGCGGGAGGGGCAATGAGCAGTTCTTC	CASSLFVSGRGNEQFF
NA	TRBJ1-4	TRBV27	NA	TGTGCCAGCAGTTTTTTAAGGACACCTAAAGAAAAACTGTTTTTT	CASSFLRTPKEKLFF
many	TRBJ2-1	TRBV6-4	TRBD2	TGTGCCAGCAGTCCTCCTACGTTAGCGGGAGGGAGAGTCGTGTTGGAGTACAATGAGCAGTTCTTC	CASSPPTLAGGRVVLEYNEQFF
NA	TRBJ2-1	TRBV30	TRBD2	TGTGCCTGGAGTTGGACTAGCGGAGACAATGAGCAGTTCTTC	CAWSWTSGDNEQFF
many	TRBJ1-5	TRBV6-2/TRBV6-3	NA	TGTGCCAGCAGCTACAGGGACGGTTTTAGCAATCAGCCCCAGCATTTT	CASSYRDGFSNQPQHF
many	TRBJ2-1	TRBV7-2	TRBD1	TGTGCCAGCAGCTTAGCCCACCTATCAGGGGGCTCCTACAATGAGCAGTTCTTC	CASSLAHLSGGSYNEQFF
many	TRBJ2-2	TRBV29-1	TRBD2	TGCAGCGTTGTTAGCGGGAGCCTCTCTGGGGAGCTGTTTTTT	CSVVSGSLSGELFF
many	TRBJ2-5	TRBV7-2	TRBD2	TGTGCCAGCAGCACGCAGGGACTAGCGGAAGAGACCCAGTACTTC	CASSTQGLAEETQYF
many	TRBJ2-1	TRBV7-2	TRBD2	TGTGCCAGCAGTCGAGCGGGAGGTGAGCAGGATGAGCAGTTCTTC	CASSRAGGEQDEQFF
few	TRBJ2-6	TRBV5-1	NA	TGCGCCAGCAGCCCAGGACACTCCAGCTCTGGGGCCAACGTCCTGACTTTC	CASSPGHSSSGANVLTF
many	TRBJ2-7	TRBV5-6	NA	TGTGCCAGCAGCTTGCTCGACTCCTACGAGCAGTACTTC	CASSLLDSYEQYF
NA	TRBJ2-1	TRBV29-1	NA	TGCAGCGTTGCGACAGGTAACTACAATGAGCAGTTCTTC	CSVATGNYNEQFF
many	TRBJ2-7	TRBV7-6	NA	TGTGCCAGCAGCTTATCCGGGACTTCCGAGCAGTACTTC	CASSLSGTSEQYF
many	TRBJ1-5	TRBV6-5	NA	TGTGCCAGCAGTTACTCGGGGGGGCCCCAGCATTTT	CASSYSGGPQHF
many	TRBJ2-1	TRBV29-1	TRBD2	TGCAGCGTGCAGATGCGGACTAGCGGGGGGGAGCAGTTCTTC	CSVQMRTSGGEQFF
many	TRBJ2-4	TRBV28	TRBD1	TGTGCCAGCTTCGGGACAGGGTCCAAAAACATTCAGTACTTC	CASFGTGSKNIQYF
many	TRBJ2-7	TRBV20-1	TRBD1	TGCAGTGCTAGCAACCGGGACAGGCCCTACGAGCAGTACTTC	CSASNRDRPYEQYF
many	TRBJ2-2	TRBV12-3/TRBV12-4	TRBD2	TGTGCCAGCAGCCCTCCTAGCGGGGCGAACACCGGGGAGCTGTTTTTT	CASSPPSGANTGELFF
many	TRBJ2-7	TRBV9	TRBD1	TGTGCCAGCAGCGTAGGAGGGACAGAAGCAACCTACGAGCAGTACTTC	CASSVGGTEATYEQYF
many	TRBJ2-3	TRBV20-1	NA	TGCAGTGCTAGAGGCCCCCAGAGGGCCGGCGGCACAGATACGCAGTATTTT	CSARGPQRAGGTDTQYF
many	TRBJ1-5	TRBV27	TRBD1	TGTGCCAGCAGTGGACAGGGACCAAACAATCAGCCCCAGCATTTT	CASSGQGPNNQPQHF
few	TRBJ2-7	TRBV20-1	NA	TGCAGTGCTAGAGAGGGGGGGGTCAGGGACAGCTCCTACGAGCAGTACTTC	CSAREGGVRDSSYEQYF
few	TRBJ2-1	TRBV27	TRBD2	TGTGCCAGCAGTTCCTATCTAGCGGGAGCGCACGATGAGCAGTTCTTC	CASSSYLAGAHDEQFF
few	TRBJ2-7	TRBV11-2	NA	TGTGCCAGCAGCTTAGAAACGCGAGGATCCTACGAGCAGTACTTC	CASSLETRGSYEQYF
NA	TRBJ2-7	TRBV6-5	NA	TGTGCCAGTCAGGGATCGGGCTACGAGCAGTACTTC	CASQGSGYEQYF
many	TRBJ2-6	TRBV12-3/TRBV12-4	NA	TGTGCCAGCAGTTTAGGAACAGCTGGGGCCAACGTCCTGACTTTC	CASSLGTAGANVLTF
few	TRBJ2-7	TRBV2	TRBD2	TGTGCCAGCCATGGGCTAGCGGGGGATCCCCAATACGAGCAGTACTTC	CASHGLAGDPQYEQYF
many	TRBJ2-2	TRBV12-3/TRBV12-4	NA	TGTGCCAGCAGTAAGCCGGGACTTAACACCGGGGAGCTGTTTTTT	CASSKPGLNTGELFF
few	TRBJ2-7	TRBV28	NA	TGTGCCAGCAGTTCCTTTAGGAGGTACGAGCAGTACTTC	CASSSFRRYEQYF
many	TRBJ1-1	TRBV14	NA	TGTGCCAGCGGACAGAATTATGGCCCTACCGAAGCTTTCTTT	CASGQNYGPTEAFF
NA	TRBJ2-5	TRBV12-3/TRBV12-4	NA	TGTGCCAGCAGTCGGACCGATAGCGGAGGGGAGACCCAGTACTTC	CASSRTDSGGETQYF
many	TRBJ1-6	TRBV5-6	NA	TGTGCCAGCAGCTTCGCAGGGGTTCGCAATTCACCCCTCCACTTT	CASSFAGVRNSPLHF
many	TRBJ2-3	TRBV15	NA	TGTGCCACCAGCAGAGTATTCACAGATACGCAGTATTTT	CATSRVFTDTQYF
NA	TRBJ2-7	TRBV5-1	TRBD2	TGCGCCAGCAGCTTGGAGGGCGGGAGGGACAACGAGCAGTACTTC	CASSLEGGRDNEQYF
many	TRBJ2-3	TRBV5-1	NA	TGCGCCAGCAGCTTGGTCCGGGAGCAGGATACGCAGTATTTT	CASSLVREQDTQYF
few	TRBJ2-1	TRBV5-1	TRBD2	TGCGCCAGCAGCTTGTCTAGCGGGGGGCTGTACAATGAGCAGTTCTTC	CASSLSSGGLYNEQFF